This TCR beta chain was recorded in a study of spatial heterogeneity in lung cancer. Overall study: Untreated early-stage non-small cell lung cancer patients, some 70 in total, were the donors. Each unique TCR and UMI combination was seen more than ten times on average in raw reads. Sequencing was performed on follow-up PBMC samples when available, collected at a median of roughly two years after resection.

Noted time point: blood at routine non-recurrence follow-up after resection. Without sorting, whole RNA was sequenced from tumor, nontumor lung or frozen PBMC. This clonotype occurred once. Germline V CDR1 and CDR2: SGHKS, YYEKEE (reference sequence). Trimming took 0 bases from V and 3 from J; bases not matched to a gene: 3. The CDR3 has 15 amino acids. Using its own MiXCR run on the 5' RACE reads, TCRdb lists one record per CDR3 protein. This table holds fewer than 25,000 distinct CDR3 sequences, around 9.6% found once. The TCR sequence derives from a male donor with early-stage non-small cell lung cancer. The J gene is TRBJ2-7, the V gene TRBV5-5; 10 bases map to TRBD2. This sample comprised PBMCs, obtained at follow-up. This CDR3 is CASSLGSSGGYEQYF. As DNA, the CDR3 is TGTGCCAGCAGCTTGGGGTCTAGCGGGGGCTACGAGCAGTACTTC.